This is a list of T cell receptor beta chains from one sample in a study of post-analysis software for immune sequencing data. TCRdb used MiXCR to reprocess the PCR reads, holding one entry per CDR3 protein. The sample contains approximately 690,000 distinct CDR3 sequences, around 64% of which appear only once. Sequenced: blood. The receptors derive from a girl under 10 years old with multiple sclerosis. Both conserved end residues are part of each CDR3. The order of the fields is J gene, D gene, V gene, clone size, CDR3 protein, CDR3 DNA. A D gene is named only where the DNA matches it firmly. A clone size is listed for some rows: how often the clone was seen (once, few, many), or a class if it is expanded.

j_call: TRBJ2-3
d_call: TRBD2
v_call: TRBV4-1
clone_size: -
cdr3_aa: CASSHPVRRAGEDTQYF
cdr3_nt: TGCGCCAGCAGCCACCCCGTCCGTCGGGCGGGAGAAGATACGCAGTATTTT

j_call: TRBJ1-5
d_call: -
v_call: TRBV7-9
clone_size: -
cdr3_aa: CASSLGNLPQHF
cdr3_nt: TGTGCCAGCAGCTTAGGAAACCTGCCCCAGCATTTT

j_call: TRBJ1-5
d_call: -
v_call: TRBV20-1
clone_size: -
cdr3_aa: CSASSQRAGLRDQPQHF
cdr3_nt: TGCAGTGCCTCTTCCCAGCGGGCGGGCCTTAGGGATCAGCCCCAGCATTTT

j_call: TRBJ2-4
d_call: -
v_call: TRBV2
clone_size: -
cdr3_aa: CAGEGEENIQYF
cdr3_nt: TGTGCCGGGGAGGGGGAGGAAAACATTCAGTACTTC

j_call: TRBJ2-5
d_call: TRBD2
v_call: TRBV25-1
clone_size: -
cdr3_aa: CASSGTSGEQETQYF
cdr3_nt: TGTGCCAGCAGTGGGACTAGCGGGGAGCAAGAGACCCAGTACTTC

j_call: TRBJ2-7
d_call: -
v_call: TRBV11-2
clone_size: -
cdr3_aa: CASSLLGSGEKNYEQYF
cdr3_nt: TGTGCCAGCAGCTTACTTGGGTCGGGAGAGAAGAACTACGAGCAGTACTTC

j_call: TRBJ2-3
d_call: -
v_call: TRBV9
clone_size: -
cdr3_aa: CASSVAQADTQYF
cdr3_nt: TGTGCCAGCAGCGTAGCTCAAGCAGATACGCAGTATTTT

j_call: TRBJ1-1
d_call: -
v_call: TRBV29-1
clone_size: -
cdr3_aa: CSVSMGLMGPEAFF
cdr3_nt: TGCAGCGTTTCTATGGGACTCATGGGGCCTGAAGCTTTCTTT

j_call: TRBJ2-1
d_call: -
v_call: TRBV6-1
clone_size: -
cdr3_aa: CASRTVGDNEQFF
cdr3_nt: TGTGCCAGCAGAACAGTGGGTGACAATGAGCAGTTCTTC

j_call: TRBJ2-1
d_call: TRBD1
v_call: TRBV27
clone_size: -
cdr3_aa: CASSPQDRASDEQFF
cdr3_nt: TGTGCCAGCAGTCCCCAGGACAGGGCTTCGGATGAGCAGTTCTTC

j_call: TRBJ1-1
d_call: -
v_call: TRBV10-3
clone_size: -
cdr3_aa: CAISESTPGSRTEAFF
cdr3_nt: TGTGCCATCAGTGAGTCGACTCCCGGGTCCCGGACTGAAGCTTTCTTT

j_call: TRBJ2-3
d_call: -
v_call: TRBV2
clone_size: -
cdr3_aa: CASSEVKRSGDTQYF
cdr3_nt: TGTGCCAGCAGTGAGGTGAAGCGGAGCGGAGATACGCAGTATTTT

j_call: TRBJ2-1
d_call: TRBD2
v_call: TRBV20-1
clone_size: -
cdr3_aa: CSASFLAGGPNNEQFF
cdr3_nt: TGCAGTGCTTCATTTTTAGCGGGAGGGCCAAACAATGAGCAGTTCTTC

j_call: TRBJ2-1
d_call: -
v_call: TRBV6-4
clone_size: -
cdr3_aa: CASSDSANEQFF
cdr3_nt: TGTGCCAGCAGTGACTCGGCTAATGAGCAGTTCTTC

j_call: TRBJ2-1
d_call: TRBD2
v_call: TRBV9
clone_size: -
cdr3_aa: CASSGSSGRYNEQFF
cdr3_nt: TGTGCCAGCAGCGGCTCAAGCGGGAGGTACAATGAGCAGTTCTTC

j_call: TRBJ2-7
d_call: -
v_call: TRBV7-2
clone_size: -
cdr3_aa: CASSLYPLYEQYF
cdr3_nt: TGTGCCAGCAGCTTATACCCCCTCTACGAGCAGTACTTC

j_call: TRBJ2-1
d_call: TRBD2
v_call: TRBV5-5
clone_size: few
cdr3_aa: CASSSVGRNNEQFF
cdr3_nt: TGTGCCAGCAGCTCCGTCGGGAGGAACAATGAGCAGTTCTTC

j_call: TRBJ2-7
d_call: TRBD1
v_call: TRBV29-1
clone_size: -
cdr3_aa: CSVVRDRRRDEQYF
cdr3_nt: TGCAGCGTTGTAAGGGACAGGCGGCGGGACGAGCAGTACTTC

j_call: TRBJ2-7
d_call: -
v_call: TRBV5-1
clone_size: -
cdr3_aa: CASSLEGGSGEQYF
cdr3_nt: TGCGCCAGCAGCTTGGAGGGCGGCTCAGGGGAGCAGTACTTC

j_call: TRBJ1-6
d_call: -
v_call: TRBV6-1
clone_size: -
cdr3_aa: CATHRGGSDNSPLHF
cdr3_nt: TGTGCCACCCATAGGGGGGGGTCGGATAATTCACCCCTCCACTTT

j_call: TRBJ2-3
d_call: TRBD2
v_call: TRBV7-2
clone_size: -
cdr3_aa: CASSLVHSRGGVDTQYF
cdr3_nt: TGTGCCAGCAGCTTAGTTCATTCCCGCGGGGGGGTGGATACGCAGTATTTT

j_call: TRBJ2-1
d_call: TRBD1
v_call: TRBV14
clone_size: -
cdr3_aa: CASSPTFPGGLSYNEQFF
cdr3_nt: TGTGCCAGCAGCCCGACATTCCCAGGGGGTTTGTCCTACAATGAGCAGTTCTTC

j_call: TRBJ2-1
d_call: TRBD2
v_call: TRBV5-6
clone_size: few
cdr3_aa: CASSLVREGISNEQFF
cdr3_nt: TGTGCCAGCAGCTTGGTCAGGGAGGGTATTTCGAATGAGCAGTTCTTC

j_call: TRBJ2-3
d_call: TRBD2
v_call: TRBV5-1
clone_size: -
cdr3_aa: CASSLAVDIAGGDTQYF
cdr3_nt: TGCGCCAGCAGCTTGGCCGTCGATATAGCGGGAGGAGATACGCAGTATTTT

j_call: TRBJ2-5
d_call: TRBD2
v_call: TRBV5-1
clone_size: -
cdr3_aa: CASSGLAGKETQYF
cdr3_nt: TGCGCCAGCAGCGGACTAGCGGGCAAAGAGACCCAGTACTTC

j_call: TRBJ2-3
d_call: TRBD2
v_call: TRBV6-6
clone_size: -
cdr3_aa: CASSPSSGGAGTDTQYF
cdr3_nt: TGTGCCAGCAGTCCCTCTAGCGGGGGGGCTGGCACAGATACGCAGTATTTT

j_call: TRBJ2-7
d_call: TRBD2
v_call: TRBV15
clone_size: -
cdr3_aa: CATSRGWEGRNEQYF
cdr3_nt: TGTGCCACCAGCAGAGGCTGGGAGGGGCGGAACGAGCAGTACTTC

j_call: TRBJ2-7
d_call: TRBD1
v_call: TRBV7-8
clone_size: -
cdr3_aa: CASSARDRGDEQYF
cdr3_nt: TGTGCCAGCAGCGCCCGGGACAGGGGCGACGAGCAGTACTTC

j_call: TRBJ1-2
d_call: -
v_call: TRBV12-3/TRBV12-4
clone_size: -
cdr3_aa: CASSLGGDNYGYTF
cdr3_nt: TGTGCCAGCAGTTTAGGAGGGGACAACTATGGCTACACCTTC

j_call: TRBJ2-5
d_call: TRBD1
v_call: TRBV5-1
clone_size: -
cdr3_aa: CASSSGQAQETQYF
cdr3_nt: TGCGCCAGCAGCTCTGGACAGGCACAAGAGACCCAGTACTTC

j_call: TRBJ2-7
d_call: TRBD2
v_call: TRBV20-1
clone_size: -
cdr3_aa: CSARLAGHEQYF
cdr3_nt: TGCAGTGCTCGCCTAGCGGGACACGAGCAGTACTTC

j_call: TRBJ1-2
d_call: -
v_call: TRBV27
clone_size: -
cdr3_aa: CASSLGPGAEYTF
cdr3_nt: TGTGCCAGCAGTTTAGGTCCAGGGGCGGAATACACCTTC

j_call: TRBJ1-2
d_call: TRBD1
v_call: TRBV29-1
clone_size: -
cdr3_aa: CSVGLITGTVIYGYTF
cdr3_nt: TGCAGCGTTGGACTCATTACCGGGACAGTAATCTATGGCTACACCTTC

j_call: TRBJ2-1
d_call: -
v_call: TRBV7-2
clone_size: -
cdr3_aa: CASSLRSADSPEQFF
cdr3_nt: TGTGCCAGCAGCTTAAGGTCGGCTGACTCCCCTGAGCAGTTCTTC

j_call: TRBJ1-5
d_call: TRBD1
v_call: TRBV29-1
clone_size: -
cdr3_aa: CSVEIGQGNNQPQHF
cdr3_nt: TGCAGCGTTGAAATCGGACAGGGAAACAATCAGCCTCAGCATTTT

j_call: TRBJ2-5
d_call: -
v_call: TRBV7-9
clone_size: few
cdr3_aa: CASSFGIGEETQYF
cdr3_nt: TGTGCCAGCAGCTTCGGAATCGGAGAGGAGACCCAGTACTTC

j_call: TRBJ2-5
d_call: -
v_call: TRBV10-3
clone_size: -
cdr3_aa: CAIAFRETQYF
cdr3_nt: TGTGCCATTGCCTTCCGAGAGACCCAGTACTTC

j_call: TRBJ1-5
d_call: -
v_call: TRBV29-1
clone_size: few
cdr3_aa: CSVAGDRNQPQHF
cdr3_nt: TGCAGCGTTGCGGGTGACCGCAATCAGCCCCAGCATTTT

j_call: TRBJ2-1
d_call: -
v_call: TRBV7-3
clone_size: -
cdr3_aa: CASSLTPGLESNEQFF
cdr3_nt: TGTGCCAGCAGCTTAACCCCGGGACTTGAATCCAATGAGCAGTTCTTC

j_call: TRBJ2-6
d_call: -
v_call: TRBV7-2
clone_size: once
cdr3_aa: CASSQYFSGANVLTF
cdr3_nt: TGTGCCAGCAGCCAATACTTCTCTGGGGCCAACGTCCTGACTTTC

j_call: TRBJ2-7
d_call: -
v_call: TRBV29-1
clone_size: -
cdr3_aa: CSVAGGTGPYEQYF
cdr3_nt: TGCAGCGTGGCGGGAGGGACAGGGCCCTACGAGCAGTACTTC